A selection of T cell receptor beta chains follows, all from one sample in a study of cytomegalovirus exposure and HLA in healthy donors. Sequenced by immunoSEQ multiplex PCR; TCRdb stores in-frame clones only, minus some. This table holds approximately 260,000 clones, 84% found once. The sequenced sample consisted of PBMCs. The receptors were gathered from a woman between 40 and 55 years old in good health and CMV-seropositive. CDR3s include the opening cysteine and the closing phenylalanine or tryptophan. D genes are given only for firm matches. The listing skips clone size in some rows; elsewhere it reads once, few, many or a size class.

-,TRBV5-1,TRBD1,TRBJ1-4,TGCGCCAGCAGCTTGGGCGGGACAGCTCTTGAAAAACTGTTTTTT,CASSLGGTALEKLFF
-,TRBV19,TRBD2,TRBJ2-1,TGTGCCTGCAAACCTAGCGGGAGCTCCTACAATGAGCAGTTCTTC,CACKPSGSSYNEQFF
-,TRBV4-3,-,TRBJ1-3,TGCGCCAGCAGCCAAGGGGCAGGGGTTAGTGGAAACACCATATATTTT,CASSQGAGVSGNTIYF
-,TRBV10-3,-,TRBJ1-1,TGTGCCATCAGTGAGTCGAGCTCTGGGCGCACTGAAGCTTTCTTT,CAISESSSGRTEAFF
-,TRBV28,-,TRBJ1-1,TGTGCCAGCAGGAGATGGAACACTGAAGCTTTCTTT,CASRRWNTEAFF
-,TRBV20-1,-,TRBJ2-7,TGCAGTGCCCGAGAGGCAACCGAGCAGTACTTC,CSAREATEQYF
-,TRBV9,TRBD2,TRBJ2-1,TGTGCCAGCAGCGTAGGAGGTCGGGTAGCGGGGGACAATGAGCAGTTCTTC,CASSVGGRVAGDNEQFF
-,TRBV12-5,TRBD2,TRBJ2-2,TGTGCTAGTGGGCTAGCGGGAGGTACGACCGGGGAGCTGTTTTTT,CASGLAGGTTGELFF
-,TRBV10-3,TRBD1,TRBJ2-7,TGTGCCATCAGGGGGACAGGGCGCGACGAGCAGTACTTC,CAIRGTGRDEQYF
-,TRBV27,-,TRBJ2-3,TGTGCCAGCAGTTGGGCTAGCACAGATACGCAGTATTTT,CASSWASTDTQYF
-,TRBV7-9,TRBD2,TRBJ2-5,TGTGCCAGCAGCGACGGGACTAGCGGGGAGACCCAGTACTTC,CASSDGTSGETQYF
once,TRBV11-3,-,TRBJ2-3,TGTGCCAGCAGCGTTCGGAGCACAGATACGCAGTATTTT,CASSVRSTDTQYF
-,TRBV2,TRBD2,TRBJ2-7,TGTGCCAGCAGGCCTACCTGGACTAGCGGGTTTAGCTCCTACGAGCAGTACTTC,CASRPTWTSGFSSYEQYF
few,TRBV6-5,TRBD1,TRBJ2-2,TGTGCCAGCAGTTATACAGGGACAGGGGGCACCGGGGAGCTGTTTTTT,CASSYTGTGGTGELFF
-,TRBV19,-,TRBJ2-2,TGTGCCAGTAGTCCGTCGAGGAACACCGGGGAGCTGTTTTTT,CASSPSRNTGELFF
once,TRBV4-1,-,TRBJ1-5,TGCGCCAGCAGCCAATCCGCGGGGGGGGCTGGGCAGCCCCAGCATTTT,CASSQSAGGAGQPQHF
-,TRBV6-5,-,TRBJ2-1,TGTGCCAGCAGTTACCTAGGTAGCAACAATGAGCAGTTCTTC,CASSYLGSNNEQFF
-,TRBV18,TRBD2,TRBJ2-5,TGTGCCAGCTCCGATGGTGGAAGCGGGAGGAGGGCCCAAGAGACCCAGTACTTC,CASSDGGSGRRAQETQYF
-,TRBV28,-,TRBJ1-1,TGTGCCAGCAGTTTAGTCCGGGGGTACACTGAAGCTTTCTTT,CASSLVRGYTEAFF
-,TRBV19,TRBD1,TRBJ2-7,TGTGCCAGTAGTAGGCCCCAACAGGGGAGCTACGAGCAGTACTTC,CASSRPQQGSYEQYF
-,TRBV2,-,TRBJ2-2,TGTGCCAGCAGTGTTTACAGTACGAACACCGGGGAGCTGTTTTTT,CASSVYSTNTGELFF
-,TRBV28,-,TRBJ2-4,TGTGCCAGCAGCTCCATCGGGATCCCGAGGAAAGCCAAAAACAGTCAGTACTTC,CASSSIGIPRKAKNSQYF
-,TRBV7-2,-,TRBJ1-1,TGTGCCAGCAGCTTTCCCGGGAACACTGAAGCTTTCTTT,CASSFPGNTEAFF
-,TRBV18,-,TRBJ2-7,TGTGCCAGCTCACCACCTCAGGGGTGGAACGAGCAGTACTTC,CASSPPQGWNEQYF
once,TRBV5-5,-,TRBJ1-6,TGTGCCAGCAGCTTGTCCGCCGAGGCGGCCATCAGGGCCCCCCTCCACTTT,CASSLSAEAAIRAPLHF
-,TRBV7-9,TRBD1,TRBJ1-6,TGTGCCAGCAGCTTAGATCCGGGACAGGGGCCCTCAAGGTACCACTTT,CASSLDPGQGPSRYHF
-,TRBV30,-,TRBJ1-5,TGTGCCTGGAGTCGGGACACCGGGGAGAGTCAGCCCCAGCATTTT,CAWSRDTGESQPQHF
-,TRBV18,TRBD1,TRBJ2-5,TGTGCCAGCTCACCGGGGACAGGGGGCAAGGAGACCCAGTACTTC,CASSPGTGGKETQYF
-,TRBV5-1,-,TRBJ2-6,TGCGCCAGCAGCCCCGACGGGTCTGGGGCCAACGTCCTGACTTTC,CASSPDGSGANVLTF
-,TRBV4-1,-,TRBJ1-2,TGCGCCAGTTCGGGGGTTTCGCTCTATGGCTACACCTTC,CASSGVSLYGYTF
-,TRBV4-3,TRBD2,TRBJ2-3,TGCGCCAGCAGCCAAGATCTCCTTAGCGGGACGAGCACAGATACGCAGTATTTT,CASSQDLLSGTSTDTQYF
-,TRBV30,-,TRBJ2-7,TGTGCCTGGATCGGGGGTGGCCACGAGCAGTACTTC,CAWIGGGHEQYF
few,TRBV30,-,TRBJ2-7,TGTGCCTGGAGTTCCCCGCAGTTGCAGTACTTC,CAWSSPQLQYF
-,TRBV7-2,-,TRBJ2-7,TGTGCCAGCAGCTGGGTCGCGGCAGGGGGGAAGGAGCAGTACTTC,CASSWVAAGGKEQYF
-,TRBV7-2,TRBD1,TRBJ1-5,TGTGCCAGCAGCTTTTGGACAGGGGTGGGTCAGCCCCAGCATTTT,CASSFWTGVGQPQHF
-,TRBV19,-,TRBJ1-1,TGTGCCAGTACCACTTTAGGGGGAAATAAGAACACTGAAGCTTTCTTT,CASTTLGGNKNTEAFF
-,TRBV18,-,TRBJ1-6,TGTGCCAGCTCACCAGACAGCCCTCCGACGCATTCACCCCTCCACTTT,CASSPDSPPTHSPLHF
once,TRBV19,TRBD2,TRBJ2-1,TGTGCCAGCGCCCCGGGACTAGCGAGAGAGCAGTTCTTC,CASAPGLAREQFF
-,TRBV30,TRBD2,TRBJ2-7,TGTGCCTGGACTAGCGGGATCTACGAGCAGTACTTC,CAWTSGIYEQYF
-,TRBV16,-,TRBJ1-5,TGTGCCAGCAGCCTCTTCGTCGCAGATCTTAGCAATCAGCCCCAGCATTTT,CASSLFVADLSNQPQHF
-,TRBV19,-,TRBJ1-1,TGTGCCAGTAGTTCCGACAGGAACACTGAAGCTTTCTTT,CASSSDRNTEAFF
-,TRBV15,-,TRBJ2-5,TGTGCCACCAGCTTGCCTAGCGTAAAGACCCAGTACTTC,CATSLPSVKTQYF
-,TRBV5-1,TRBD1,TRBJ2-2,TGCGCCAGCAGCTCCGTCCGGACAGGGAGCACCGGGGAGCTGTTTTTT,CASSSVRTGSTGELFF
once,TRBV19,-,TRBJ1-5,TGTGCCAGTAGTATTGGCACCGGGATAAATCAGCCCCAGCATTTT,CASSIGTGINQPQHF